This T cell receptor beta chain was profiled in a study of control samples from healthy donors and cancer patients. V lost 3 bases to trimming and J lost 3 bases, with 11 bases between them. Looked up from germline, CDR1 is DFQATT and CDR2 is SNEGSKA (reference sequence). The CDR3 is 14 residues long. Sequenced by immunoSEQ multiplex PCR; TCRdb stores in-frame clones only, minus some. The data contain 130,000 or so clones, 89% of them singletons. This sequence joins TRBV20-1 and TRBJ1-4; D uncertain. The TCR was taken from a man between 50 and 59 years old in good health. The material sequenced was blood. CDR3 nucleotides: TGCAGTGCTAGTACCGGGGTGGCTAATGAAAAACTGTTTTTT. It specifies CSASTGVANEKLFF.